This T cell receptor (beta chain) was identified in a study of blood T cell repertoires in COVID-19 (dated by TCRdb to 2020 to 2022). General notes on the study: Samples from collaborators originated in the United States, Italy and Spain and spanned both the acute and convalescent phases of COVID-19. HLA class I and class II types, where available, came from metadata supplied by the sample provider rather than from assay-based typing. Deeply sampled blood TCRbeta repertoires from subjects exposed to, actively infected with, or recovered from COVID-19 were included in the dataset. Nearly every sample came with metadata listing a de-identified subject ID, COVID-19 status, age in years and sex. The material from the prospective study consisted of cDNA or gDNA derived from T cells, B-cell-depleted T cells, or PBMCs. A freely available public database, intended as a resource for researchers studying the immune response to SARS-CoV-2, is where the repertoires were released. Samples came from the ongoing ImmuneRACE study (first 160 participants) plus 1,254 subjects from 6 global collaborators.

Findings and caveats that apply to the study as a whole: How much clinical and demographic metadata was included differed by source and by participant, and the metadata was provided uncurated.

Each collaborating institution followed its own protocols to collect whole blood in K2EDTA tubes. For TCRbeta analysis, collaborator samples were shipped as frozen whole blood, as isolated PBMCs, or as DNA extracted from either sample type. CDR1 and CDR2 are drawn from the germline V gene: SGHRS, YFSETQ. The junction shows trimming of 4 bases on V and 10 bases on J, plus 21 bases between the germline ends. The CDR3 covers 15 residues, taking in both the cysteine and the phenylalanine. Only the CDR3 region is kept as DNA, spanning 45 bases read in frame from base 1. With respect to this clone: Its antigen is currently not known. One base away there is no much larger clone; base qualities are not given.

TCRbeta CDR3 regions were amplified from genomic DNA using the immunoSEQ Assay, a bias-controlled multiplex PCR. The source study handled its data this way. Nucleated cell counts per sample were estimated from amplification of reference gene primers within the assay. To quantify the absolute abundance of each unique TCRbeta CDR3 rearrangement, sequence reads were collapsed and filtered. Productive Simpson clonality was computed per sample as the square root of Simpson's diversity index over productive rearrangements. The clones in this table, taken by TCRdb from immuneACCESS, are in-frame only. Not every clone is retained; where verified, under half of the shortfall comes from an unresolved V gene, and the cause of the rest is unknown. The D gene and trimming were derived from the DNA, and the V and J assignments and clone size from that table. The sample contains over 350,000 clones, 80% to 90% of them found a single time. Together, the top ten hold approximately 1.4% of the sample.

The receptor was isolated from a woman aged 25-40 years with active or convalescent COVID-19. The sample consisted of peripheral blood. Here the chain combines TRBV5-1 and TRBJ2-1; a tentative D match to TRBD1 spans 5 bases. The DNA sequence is TGCGCCAGCAGCCCCCAGGGCAGTTCATTTTGGGAGCAGTTCTTC. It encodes CASSPQGSSFWEQFF.